Here is one T cell receptor (beta chain) with its context. What it binds is not known. These data come from a study of beta chain features in type 1 diabetes. With V trimmed by 7 bases and J by 7 bases, 7 bases remained unmatched. Germline CDR1 SQVTM, CDR2 ANQGSEA. The CDR3 has 14 amino acids. Expressed TCRB transcripts were sequenced because the entire RNA isolate underwent reverse transcription. TCRdb's table, derived via immunoSEQ multiplex PCR, lists solely in-frame clones and lacks some. This repertoire shows 250,000 to 350,000 clones, roughly an eighth found once; its top ten account for 0.015% to 0.02%. Study-wide findings and caveats: When cDNA is sequenced, cells with high TCR expression could be over-represented. All four CD4+ subsets from Type 1 diabetes patients carried moderately but significantly shorter TCRB CDR3s.

The chain is built from TRBV29-1 and TRBJ2-1, with TRBD2 matching 13 bases. The clonotype comes from a man aged 25-40 years with type 1 diabetes. The specimen sequenced was naive CD4+ T cells from blood. The CDR3 DNA follows: TGCAGCGCCCTGGGACTAGCGGGAATGAATGAGCAGTTCTTC. It codes for CSALGLAGMNEQFF.